The next 25 T cell receptor beta chains were all read from a single sample in a study of blood T cells in healthy people across ages. Combining a sample-barcoded 5' primer with a J-beta primer mix, a second PCR ran for roughly 7 to 12 cycles. One entry per CDR3 protein, called by TCRdb with MiXCR from the 5' RACE reads. The sample holds about 680,000 distinct CDR3 sequences; approximately 49% are singletons and the top ten take about a third. The specimen sequenced was blood. The receptors were sampled from a woman aged 60-70 years in good health.

The chain is built from TRBV12-3 or TRBV12-4 and TRBJ2-2, with a weak D call TRBD1 (5 bases). Deletions cut 6 bases from V and 4 bases from J, with 12 bases between. There are 14 residues in the CDR3. The CDR3 region is CASRLSTATGELFF. As DNA, the CDR3 is TGTGCCAGCAGGCTGTCGACAGCCACCGGGGAGCTGTTTTTT.

V and J are TRBV4-2 and TRBJ2-5; 11 bases align to TRBD1. Germline trimming cut 1 base from V and 5 bases from J; bases unmatched to any gene: 3. The CDR3 runs to 15 residues. Germline lookup yields CDR1 LGHNA and CDR2 YNFKEQ. The CDR3 spells CASSQGTGGGETQYF. In nucleotides, the CDR3 is TGTGCCAGCAGCCAAGGGACAGGGGGCGGGGAGACCCAGTACTTC.

The table lists this clonotype with a few counts. J is TRBJ2-7 and V is TRBV9; D might be TRBD2 (5 bases). CDR3 length: 15 amino acids. V was trimmed by 4 bases and J by 2 bases, leaving 16 bases between them. Germline V gives CDR1 SGDLS, CDR2 YYNGEE. CDR3 residues: CASSLMPTRAYEQYF. The CDR3 nucleotides are TGTGCCAGCAGCTTGATGCCCACTAGAGCCTACGAGCAGTACTTC.

The table lists this clonotype with a count of one. V is TRBV4-1 and J is TRBJ2-5, with 12 bases fitting TRBD1. Trimming cost V 3 bases and J 3 bases; bases outside gene matches: 8. Per germline, CDR1 MGHRA and CDR2 YSYEKL. CDR3 length: 17 residues. The CDR3: CASSHPRDRGHEETQYF. In DNA form, the CDR3 reads TGCGCCAGCAGCCATCCCCGGGACAGGGGGCATGAAGAGACCCAGTACTTC.

With regard to this clonotype: At one end, the junction sequence differs from germline, possibly due to a read error. The V and J genes are TRBV7-2 and TRBJ1-1; D possibly corresponds to TRBD1 (5 bases). Germline V gene data show CDR1 as SGHTA and CDR2 as FQGNSA. This CDR3 contains 13 residues. The DNA of the CDR3 is TGTGCCAGCAGATTAGCAGGGAGCACTGAAGCTTTCTTT. Translated, it gives CASRLAGSTEAFF.

The chain is built from TRBV20-1 and TRBJ2-7, with 7 bases that match TRBD2. The CDR3 covers 14 residues. CDR1 and CDR2 (germline): DFQATT, SNEGSKA (reference sequence). Germline trimming cut 5 bases from V and 4 bases from J; bases unmatched to any gene: 11. The CDR3 DNA reads TGCAGTGCTCCCTTAGGTGGACTAGGATACGAGCAGTACTTC. It specifies CSAPLGGLGYEQYF.

The V and J genes are TRBV28 and TRBJ1-5; 10 bases fit TRBD1. V lost 6 bases and J lost 7; bases outside the gene matches: 9. This CDR3 has 15 amino acids. Germline V gene lookup returns CDR1 MDHEN and CDR2 SYDVKM. The CDR3 DNA follows: TGTGCCAGCAGCTCCTTGACAGGGGGCTTGCAGCCCCAGCATTTT. Protein product: CASSSLTGGLQPQHF.

The chain couples TRBV7-2 to TRBJ2-1; D may be TRBD2 (5 bases). This CDR3 contains 15 residues. The V end lost 1 base, the J end lost 7 bases, and 14 bases lay between the germline ends. Germline V gives CDR1 SGHTA, CDR2 FQGNSA. The CDR3 protein is CASSLVGLAANEQFF. As DNA, the CDR3 is TGTGCCAGCAGCTTAGTAGGTCTAGCCGCTAATGAGCAGTTCTTC.

In this sample, this clonotype turned up a few times. The chain combines TRBV7-2 with TRBJ2-1, with TRBD2 matching 11 bases. Germline CDR1 and CDR2: SGHTA and FQGNSA. The CDR3 contains 15 residues. The V and J ends lost 5 bases and 8 bases, in that order; junction bases with no gene match: 8. The DNA for the CDR3 is TGTGCCAGCAGCCTCACAACTAGCGGGAGATATGAGCAGTTCTTC. Translation gives CASSLTTSGRYEQFF.

The rearrangement links TRBV7-9 to TRBJ2-3, with D perhaps matching TRBD1 (6 bases). V lost 8 bases, J lost 4 bases, and 19 bases lay in between. The CDR3 contains 15 residues. Germline assignment: CDR1 SEHNR and CDR2 FQNEAQ (reference sequence). This CDR3 is CASEAYRASADTQYF. CDR3 in DNA: TGTGCCAGCGAGGCTTACAGGGCGAGTGCAGATACGCAGTATTTT. Based on the CDR3 plus reference TRBV7-9 and TRBJ2-3, the full variable domain is DTGVSQNPRHKITKRGQNVTFRCDPISEHNRLYWYRQTLGQGPEFLTYFQNEAQLEKSRLLSDRFSAERPKGSFSTLEIQRTEQGDSAMYLCASEAYRASADTQYFGPGTRLTVL.

The gene calls are TRBV4-3 and TRBJ2-1; no definite D call. The length of the CDR3 is 14 residues. V was clipped by 0 bases and J by 6 bases, with 9 bases between them. Germline V gene lookup returns CDR1 LGHNA and CDR2 YSLEER. CDR3 bases: TGCGCCAGCAGCCAAGATTTGGCGACCAATGAGCAGTTCTTC. Encoded protein: CASSQDLATNEQFF.

This clonotype was picked up many times. The V call is TRBV5-1, the J call TRBJ2-5; TRBD2 aligns across 8 bases. Germline trimming cut 5 bases from V and 2 bases from J; bases unmatched to any gene: 17. This CDR3 is 18 amino acids long. Per germline, CDR1 SGHRS and CDR2 YFSETQ. The DNA of the CDR3 is TGCGCCAGCAGGCCCCCCAGGTGGCGCAGCGGGGGACAAGAGACCCAGTACTTC. Its protein product is CASRPPRWRSGGQETQYF. The full variable domain, with the rest looked up from reference TRBV5-1 and TRBJ2-5, is KAGVTQTPRYLIKTRGQQVTLSCSPISGHRSVSWYQQTPGQGLQFLFEYFSETQRNKGNFPGRFSGRQFSNSRSEMNVSTLELGDSALYLCASRPPRWRSGGQETQYFGPGTRLLVL.

The chain is built from TRBV15 and TRBJ1-2; D gene uncertain. In germline, CDR1 is LNHNV, CDR2 YYDKDF (reference sequence). The CDR3 length is 14 residues. The V end lost 2 bases, the J end lost 2 bases, and 9 bases lay between the germline ends. This CDR3 is CATSRSLRNYGYTF. CDR3 nucleotides: TGTGCCACCAGCAGATCTCTAAGGAACTATGGCTACACCTTC.

J is TRBJ1-5 and V is TRBV20-1, with D hard to call. The CDR3 loop spans 14 amino acids. Germline lookup yields CDR1 DFQATT and CDR2 SNEGSKA (reference sequence). Trimming removed 0 bases at V and 6 bases at J, with 12 bases between. The CDR3 loop reads CSARDRGGFQPQHF. In DNA form, the CDR3 reads TGCAGTGCTAGAGATCGGGGAGGTTTTCAGCCCCAGCATTTT.

This sequence joins TRBV2 and TRBJ1-2; TRBD1 agrees at 7 bases. This CDR3 has 14 residues. In germline, CDR1 is SNHLY, CDR2 FYNNEI. Unmatched junction bases numbered 5, after V lost 0 bases and J lost 7 bases. CDR3 protein: CASSEADRVFGYTF. The CDR3 nucleotides read TGTGCCAGCAGTGAAGCCGACAGGGTTTTTGGCTACACCTTC.

This clonotype was seen only a few times. The chain is built from TRBV12-5 and TRBJ1-1, with 7 bases matching TRBD1. Trimming cost V 1 base and J 6 bases; bases outside gene matches: 5. Germline assignment: CDR1 LGHNT and CDR2 FRNRAP. The CDR3 consists of 14 residues. DNA for the CDR3: TGTGCTAGTGGTTTGGGAGGGACAGACGCTGAAGCTTTCTTT. Its translation is CASGLGGTDAEAFF.

This clonotype was seen a handful of times. This chain uses TRBV25-1 with TRBJ1-2; no clear D. Trimming took off 6 bases at V and 7 bases at J, with 9 bases between the two ends. Per the germline V gene, CDR1 is MGHDK and CDR2 is SYGVNS. CDR3 length equals 11 residues. The CDR3 here is CASRAQSGYTF. The CDR3 DNA follows: TGTGCCAGCAGGGCCCAGAGTGGCTACACCTTC.

The chain combines TRBV9 with TRBJ2-1; 7 nucleotides agree with TRBD2. V gave up 3 bases and J gave up 2 bases; unmatched junction bases: 2. The CDR3 has 14 residues. Germline V gene lookup returns CDR1 SGDLS and CDR2 YYNGEE. Written as DNA, the CDR3 is TGTGCCAGCAGCGAGCGGGGAACCTACAATGAGCAGTTCTTC. Protein product: CASSERGTYNEQFF.

This clonotype was seen more than once but under ten times. The chain has TRBV29-1 and TRBJ2-5; D remains ambiguous. Trimming took 5 bases from V and 11 from J, leaving 15 bases between them. The CDR3 contains 11 residues. Germline-derived CDR1 and CDR2 are SQVTM and ANQGSEA. The CDR3 region is CSVRVVDEQYF. In nucleotides, the CDR3 is TGCAGCGTTAGGGTAGTGGATGAGCAGTACTTC.

The chain couples TRBV20-1 to TRBJ2-3; D is unclear. Germline V lookup: CDR1 DFQATT, CDR2 SNEGSKA (reference sequence). The CDR3 is 12 residues long. With 0 bases removed from V and 8 bases from J, the gap between germline ends came to 9 bases. CDR3 loop: CSARDHVRTQYF. CDR3 sequence (DNA): TGCAGTGCTAGAGATCATGTTCGTACGCAGTATTTT.

The chain has TRBV3-1 and TRBJ2-3; D not certain. Germline V gives CDR1 LGHDT, CDR2 YNNKEL (reference sequence). Trimming removed 6 bases at V and 2 bases at J, with 9 bases between. This CDR3 has 13 residues. The CDR3 loop reads CASRDAPTDTQYF. The DNA of the CDR3 is TGTGCCAGCAGGGACGCTCCCACAGATACGCAGTATTTT.

The gene calls are TRBV9 and TRBJ1-2, with a tentative D call TRBD1 (5 bases). CDR1 is SGDLS and CDR2 is YYNGEE in the germline V gene. The ends were cut back, 3 bases at V and 7 bases at J, with 16 bases in the middle. This CDR3 is 14 amino acids long. CDR3 in amino acids: CASSAWDGESGYTF. For the CDR3, the DNA is TGTGCCAGCAGCGCGTGGGACGGAGAGTCTGGCTACACCTTC.

V gene TRBV18 combines with J gene TRBJ2-2; possibly TRBD2 for D (6 bases). Trimming shortened V by 3 bases and J by 14 bases, and 19 bases separated the two germline ends. The V gene's germline CDR1 is KGHSH and CDR2 LQKENI. The CDR3 consists of 14 residues. The CDR3 DNA sequence: TGTGCCAGCTCACCTCGGGAATGGACCGGGGGTCTGTTTTTT. It specifies CASSPREWTGGLFF.

This clonotype showed up just a few times. The genes are TRBV20-1 and TRBJ2-4, with D uncertain. This CDR3 has 13 residues. From germline, CDR1 is DFQATT and CDR2 SNEGSKA (reference sequence). The V end was cut by 3 bases, the J end by 10 bases, with 16 bases between. The CDR3 is CSASRFGVGIQYF. Here the CDR3 DNA reads TGCAGTGCTAGTCGTTTTGGGGTTGGGATTCAGTACTTC.

The chain carries TRBV20-1 and TRBJ1-2; 7 positions match TRBD1. This CDR3 contains 14 residues. Germline V lookup: CDR1 DFQATT, CDR2 SNEGSKA (reference sequence). With 3 bases clipped from V and 4 bases from J, the junction kept 8 bases outside the gene matches. The CDR3 sequence is CSASHGQALYGYTF. Here the CDR3 DNA reads TGCAGTGCTAGTCACGGACAGGCCCTCTATGGCTACACCTTC.